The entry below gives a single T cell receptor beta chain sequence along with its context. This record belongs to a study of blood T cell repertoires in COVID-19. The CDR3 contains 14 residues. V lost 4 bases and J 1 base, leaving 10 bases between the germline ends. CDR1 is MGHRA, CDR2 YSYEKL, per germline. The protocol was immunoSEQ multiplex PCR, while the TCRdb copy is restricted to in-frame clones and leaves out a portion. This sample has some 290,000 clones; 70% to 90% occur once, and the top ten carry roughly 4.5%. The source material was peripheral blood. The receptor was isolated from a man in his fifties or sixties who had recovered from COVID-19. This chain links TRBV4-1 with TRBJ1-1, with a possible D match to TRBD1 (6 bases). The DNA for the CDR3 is TGCGCCAGCAGCCTGGGACACTCGAACACTGAAGCTTTCTTT. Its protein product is CASSLGHSNTEAFF.